Shown below are 18 T cell receptor beta chains from a single sample sequenced in a study of blood T cell repertoires in COVID-19 (dated by TCRdb to about 2020). The library was obtained by the immunoSEQ multiplex PCR assay. TCRdb limited this immuneACCESS table to in-frame rearrangements with V and J called. A share of clones is missing; checked studies link under half to unresolved V genes, and the rest is unexplained. In all, the sample holds about 410,000 clones, and 75% to 90% of those were seen once. Approximately 1.5% of the sample belongs to the ten largest clones. Sequencing was carried out using peripheral blood. These receptors were collected from a woman aged 40 to 50 with COVID-19, enrolled during active disease.

The CDR3 region has the DNA TGTGCCAGCAGTTACAACAGCGGTCCCAACGAGCAGTACTTC. Its protein product is CASSYNSGPNEQYF. V usage is TRBV6-2 or TRBV6-3 and J usage is TRBJ2-7; the D gene is possibly TRBD2 (5 bases). V was shortened by 2 bases and J by 5 bases, with 13 bases between the two germline ends. The germline V gene encodes CDR1 MNHEY and CDR2 SVGEGT. The length of the CDR3 is 14 residues.

V and J are TRBV30 and TRBJ2-1; D unresolved. Trimming shortened V by 0 bases and J by 6 bases, and 9 bases separated the two germline ends. Looked up from germline, CDR1 is GTSNPN and CDR2 is SVGIG (reference sequence). The CDR3 sequence is 13 residues long. The CDR3 region is CAWSVPTSNEQFF. The DNA for the CDR3 is TGTGCCTGGAGTGTACCTACGTCCAATGAGCAGTTCTTC.

This chain uses TRBV11-2 with TRBJ1-3, with D uncertain. Germline V lookup: CDR1 SGHAT, CDR2 FQNNGV. Trimming cost V 2 bases and J 0 bases, with 14 bases left between them. The CDR3 is 17 amino acids. The DNA of the CDR3 is TGTGCCAGCAGCTTATGGATCCAGACTAACTCTGGAAACACCATATATTTT. This encodes CASSLWIQTNSGNTIYF.

The chain employs TRBV6-4 and TRBJ2-7; 7 bases are a match to TRBD1. The CDR3 covers 13 residues. Germline V gives CDR1 MRHNA, CDR2 SNTAGT. Losses at the gene ends were 4 bases for V and 7 bases for J; bases not matched to a gene: 7. In nucleotides, the CDR3 is TGTGCCAGCAGTGGGGGGACAGCTGGAGAGCAGTACTTC. Translation: CASSGGTAGEQYF.

This chain uses TRBV28 with TRBJ1-5, with 9 bases fitting TRBD1. This CDR3 has 16 residues. The junction had 10 bases not matched to a gene; V was cut back by 5 bases and J by 5 bases. CDR1 MDHEN and CDR2 SYDVKM come from the germline V gene. CDR3 bases: TGTGCCAGCAGTGCCTCACAGGGGGCGAAGGATCAGCCCCAGCATTTT. It encodes CASSASQGAKDQPQHF.

The V and J genes are TRBV4-1 and TRBJ2-1; D is unclear. The CDR3 is 12 amino acids. Trimming removed 1 base from V and 9 bases from J, with 7 bases in between. Germline assignment: CDR1 MGHRA and CDR2 YSYEKL. CDR3 DNA sequence: TGCGCCAGCAGCCAAGTAGAGAGTGAGCAGTTCTTC. The encoded protein is CASSQVESEQFF.

This chain uses TRBV4-3 with TRBJ1-2; tentative D call: TRBD1 (5 bases). This CDR3 region has 16 residues. Trimming left V 0 bases short and J 2 bases short, with 13 bases between. CDR1 is LGHNA and CDR2 is YSLEER in the germline V gene. CDR3 loop: CASSQDRGTLNYGYTF. In DNA form, the CDR3 reads TGCGCCAGCAGCCAAGATCGGGGGACCCTAAACTATGGCTACACCTTC.

There are a few counts of this clone. The rearrangement uses TRBV28 and TRBJ1-3; D unclear. V was pared by 5 bases and J by 3 bases, with 17 bases between. CDR1 and CDR2 from the germline V gene are MDHEN and SYDVKM. This CDR3 has 16 amino acids. CDR3 nucleotide sequence: TGTGCCAGCAGTAAAAGTCGGGCGGGTGGTGGAAACACCATATATTTT. This translates into CASSKSRAGGGNTIYF. Complete variable domain (other parts from reference TRBV28 and TRBJ1-3): DVKVTQSSRYLVKRTGEKVFLECVQDMDHENMFWYRQDPGLGLRLIYFSYDVKMKEKGDIPEGYSVSREKKERFSLILESASTNQTSMYLCASSKSRAGGGNTIYFGEGSWLTVV.

This clone is a singleton in its sample. The genes are TRBV4-1 and TRBJ2-7; a possible D gene is TRBD1 (6 bases). The length of the CDR3 is 19 residues. The V end was cut by 1 base, the J end by 4 bases, with 26 bases between. CDR1 is MGHRA and CDR2 is YSYEKL in the germline V gene. This CDR3 reads CASSQGLIMRGQGKYEQYF. In nucleotides, the CDR3 is TGCGCCAGCAGCCAAGGTCTTATAATGCGTGGCCAGGGGAAATACGAGCAGTACTTC.

The chain combines TRBV6-6 with TRBJ2-5; the D gene is possibly TRBD1 (5 bases). CDR3 length: 13 residues. Germline-derived CDR1 and CDR2 are MNHNY and SVGAGI (reference sequence). V was trimmed by 7 bases and J by 1 base, leaving 10 bases between them. The CDR3 sequence is CASMGPIQETQYF. The DNA of the CDR3 is TGTGCCAGCATGGGGCCGATCCAAGAGACCCAGTACTTC.

The chain has TRBV29-1 and TRBJ2-1; TRBD1 aligns across 10 bases. Germline values: CDR1 SQVTM, CDR2 ANQGSEA. Trimming at V came to 3 bases and at J to 2 bases, leaving 7 bases not matched to a gene. The CDR3 runs to 16 residues. CDR3 in DNA: TGCAGCGTTGATTTAGGGACAGGGGTGGCCTACAATGAGCAGTTCTTC. It is translated as CSVDLGTGVAYNEQFF.

The V call is TRBV7-2, the J call TRBJ1-1, with unresolved D. This CDR3 is built from 13 residues. Germline values: CDR1 SGHTA, CDR2 FQGNSA. V was trimmed by 4 bases and J by 6 bases, leaving 12 bases between them. Here the CDR3 reads CASSWAGRAEAFF. CDR3 DNA: TGTGCCAGCAGCTGGGCGGGGAGGGCTGAAGCTTTCTTT.

The gene calls are TRBV18 and TRBJ2-1; D not certain. Germline loops: CDR1 KGHSH, CDR2 LQKENI. The germline V and J ends were trimmed by 2 bases and 7 bases, with 15 bases remaining between them. This CDR3 has 15 residues. CDR3 DNA sequence: TGTGCCAGCTCACCAGTGTCCCCTACGCTTAATGAGCAGTTCTTC. This translates into CASSPVSPTLNEQFF.

This clone came up many times. The chain recombines TRBV9 with TRBJ2-7; no clear D. CDR1 is SGDLS, CDR2 YYNGEE, per germline. The CDR3 extends over 14 amino acids. The ends were cut back, 2 bases at V and 0 bases at J, with 9 bases in the middle. The CDR3, as DNA: TGTGCCAGCAGCGTCGACTTTAGCTCCTACGAGCAGTACTTC. Translation gives CASSVDFSSYEQYF.

The rearrangement links TRBV6-6 to TRBJ2-3, with 9 bases lining up with TRBD1. The junction had 9 bases not matched to a gene; V was cut back by 2 bases and J by 6 bases. Germline CDR1 is MNHNY and CDR2 is SVGAGI (reference sequence). This CDR3 has 16 residues. The CDR3 spells CASSYPPGQGWDTQYF. The CDR3 DNA follows: TGTGCCAGCAGTTACCCGCCGGGACAGGGATGGGATACGCAGTATTTT.

This chain joins TRBV3-1 (or the pseudogene TRBV3-2) and TRBJ1-5; 8 bases line up with TRBD1. V gave up 1 base and J gave up 5 bases; unmatched junction bases: 10. Looked up from germline, CDR1 is LGHDT and CDR2 is YNNKEL (reference sequence). The CDR3 is 17 amino acids. This chain's CDR3 is CASSQGRGQGKYQPQHF. The CDR3 DNA follows: TGTGCCAGCAGCCAAGGGAGAGGACAGGGTAAATATCAGCCCCAGCATTTT.

This chain connects TRBV18 to TRBJ2-4; 8 bases align to TRBD1. The germline V gene encodes CDR1 KGHSH and CDR2 LQKENI. This CDR3 comprises 18 residues. The V gene end was trimmed by 3 bases and the J gene end by 1 base; junction bases not matched to a gene: 11. The DNA for the CDR3 is TGTGCCAGCTCACCTTGGACAGGGAACGAATTTGCCAAAAACATTCAGTACTTC. This translates into CASSPWTGNEFAKNIQYF.

This clone came up once. The chain carries TRBV27 and TRBJ1-2, with a weak D call TRBD1 (5 bases). Germline V CDR1 and CDR2: MNHEY, SMNVEV (reference sequence). The CDR3 covers 15 residues. The germline V and J ends were trimmed by 4 bases and 0 bases, with 12 bases remaining between them. In nucleotides, the CDR3 is TGTGCCAGCAGTTCCCCAGGGTCCCCTAACTATGGCTACACCTTC. Translated, it gives CASSSPGSPNYGYTF.